Given below is one TCR beta chain in context. This sample stems from a study of Graves' ophthalmopathy and Graves' hyperthyroidism. From RNA, the CDR3 regions of TCR beta chains were amplified and sequenced. An initial RT-PCR round employing HTBI primers preceded a second-round multiplex PCR. TCRdb re-called the multiplex PCR reads with MiXCR, one entry per CDR3 protein. The table lists around 590,000 distinct CDR3 sequences, about 40% of them singletons, with about 4.1% in the top ten. Deletions cut 3 bases from V and 2 bases from J, with 11 bases between. Germline values: CDR1 SGHTA, CDR2 FQGNSA. CDR3 length: 14 amino acids.

The chain is built from TRBV7-2 and TRBJ2-7; D perhaps matches TRBD1 (5 bases). Sequencing input: peripheral blood or thyroid tissue (not recorded which). The receptor was isolated from an adult man with Graves' hyperthyroidism. The CDR3: CASSLMGPTYEQYF. CDR3 sequence (DNA): TGTGCCAGCAGCTTGATGGGGCCTACCTACGAGCAGTACTTC.